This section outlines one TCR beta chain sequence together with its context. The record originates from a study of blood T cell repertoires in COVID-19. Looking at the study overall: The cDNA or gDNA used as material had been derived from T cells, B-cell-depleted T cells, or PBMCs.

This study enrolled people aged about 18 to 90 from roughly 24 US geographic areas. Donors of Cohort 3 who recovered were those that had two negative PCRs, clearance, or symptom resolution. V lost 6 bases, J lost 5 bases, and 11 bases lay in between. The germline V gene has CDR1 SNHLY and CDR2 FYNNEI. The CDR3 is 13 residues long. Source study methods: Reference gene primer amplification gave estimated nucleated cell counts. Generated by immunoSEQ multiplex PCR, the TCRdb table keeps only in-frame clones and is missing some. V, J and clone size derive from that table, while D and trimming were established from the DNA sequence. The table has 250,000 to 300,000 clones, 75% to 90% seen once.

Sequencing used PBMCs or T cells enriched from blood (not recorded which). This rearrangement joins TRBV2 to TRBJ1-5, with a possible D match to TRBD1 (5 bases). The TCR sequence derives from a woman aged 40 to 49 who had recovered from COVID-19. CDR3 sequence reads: CASRGVLDQPQHF. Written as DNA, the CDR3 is TGTGCCAGCAGAGGGGTCCTTGATCAGCCCCAGCATTTT.